The next 11 T cell receptor beta chains were all read from a single sample in a study of T cells in Graves' hyperthyroidism and ophthalmopathy. Amplified TCR beta CDR3 regions derived from RNA transcripts. When the TCR CDR3 underwent first-round RT-PCR, the HTBI primer set was used. In TCRdb, the multiplex PCR reads were re-called with MiXCR into one record per CDR3 protein. The sample records around 400,000 distinct CDR3 sequences, 15% to 19% being singletons. Sequenced: blood. Receptor source: a woman younger than 35 with Graves' hyperthyroidism that later progressed to Graves' ophthalmopathy.

Many counts were recorded for this clonotype. The chain uses TRBV18 and TRBJ2-3; D uncertain. The CDR3 runs 13 residues. V was pared by 5 bases and J by 2 bases, with 8 bases between. Germline lookup yields CDR1 KGHSH and CDR2 LQKENI. CDR3: CASSTDLTDTQYF. The CDR3 DNA is TGTGCCAGCTCAACGGACCTCACAGATACGCAGTATTTT.

Details on this clonotype: Possible read error: a much larger clone is one base away. V and J are TRBV28 and TRBJ2-5, with 14 nucleotides matching TRBD2. Germline V gene sequence: CDR1 MDHEN, CDR2 SYDVKM. The CDR3 sequence is 18 residues long. The CDR3 bases are TGTGCCAGCAGGTTATACCCGGGACTAGCGGGAGTTGGGGAGACCCAGTACTTC. Protein product: CASRLYPGLAGVGETQYF. Looking up the rest from reference TRBV28 and TRBJ2-5 gives the full variable domain: DVKVTQSSRYLVKRTGEKVFLECVQDMDHENMFWYRQDPGLGLRLIYFSYDVKMKEKGDIPEGYSVSREKKERFSLILESASTNQTSMYLCASRLYPGLAGVGETQYFGPGTRLLVL.

This clonotype was observed at least ten times. The V call is TRBV6-1, the J call TRBJ2-5; 7 bases map to TRBD2. The germline gives CDR1 MNHNS, CDR2 SASEGT. The CDR3 loop spans 16 amino acids. V gave up 8 bases and J gave up 3 bases; unmatched junction bases: 15. This CDR3 reads CASRRFVLAVEETQYF. The CDR3 nucleotides read TGTGCCAGCCGCCGGTTCGTGCTAGCGGTCGAAGAGACCCAGTACTTC.

This clonotype was observed many times. The chain couples TRBV20-1 to TRBJ1-2; 7 bases align to TRBD1. CDR1 and CDR2 from the germline V gene are DFQATT and SNEGSKA (reference sequence). Trimming at V came to 6 bases and at J to 6 bases, leaving 13 bases not matched to a gene. CDR3 size: 14 residues. CDR3 protein: CSAPAVRDRDGYTF. The DNA of the CDR3 is TGCAGTGCCCCTGCCGTCCGGGACAGAGATGGCTACACCTTC.

Ten or more counts support this clonotype. The V gene is TRBV28, the J gene TRBJ2-7, with 7 bases fitting TRBD1. The CDR3 is made up of 15 amino acids. J lost 0 bases, V lost 4 bases, and 6 bases had no gene match. The V gene's germline CDR1 is MDHEN and CDR2 SYDVKM. The chain's CDR3 is CASSSADRSSYEQYF. The CDR3 bases are TGTGCCAGCAGTTCCGCGGACAGGAGCTCCTACGAGCAGTACTTC.

J is TRBJ2-3 and V is TRBV4-2, with TRBD1 identical over 7 bases. CDR3 size: 15 residues. Per the germline V gene, CDR1 is LGHNA and CDR2 is YNFKEQ. J was trimmed by 4 bases and V by 6 bases; bases with no gene match: 10. This CDR3 is CASSSGLGGPDTQYF. The CDR3 bases are TGTGCCAGCAGTTCGGGCTTAGGGGGCCCAGATACGCAGTATTTT.

CDR3 coding DNA: TGTGCCAGCAGTTACTCGCGGGAATCTAACTATGGCTACACCTTC. Translated: CASSYSRESNYGYTF. The rearrangement joins TRBV6-6 to TRBJ1-2; no clear D. The CDR3 runs 15 residues. V lost 0 bases and J lost 0, with 8 bases in between. Germline V gene lookup returns CDR1 MNHNY and CDR2 SVGAGI (reference sequence).

This clonotype was seen repeatedly, ten times or more. V and J are TRBV29-1 and TRBJ2-7; 8 nucleotides line up with TRBD2. The CDR3 contains 12 residues. Germline V lookup: CDR1 SQVTM, CDR2 ANQGSEA. The ends lost 5 bases at V and 5 bases at J; junction bases unmatched: 5. The chain's CDR3 is CSVLAGLDEQYF. DNA of the CDR3: TGCAGCGTTTTAGCGGGACTAGACGAGCAGTACTTC.

In its sample, this clonotype was seen a few times. The chain combines TRBV6-5 with TRBJ2-1; D assignment may be TRBD1 or TRBD2 (5 bases each). The CDR3 runs to 17 residues. The germline gives CDR1 MNHEY, CDR2 SVGAGI. V lost 0 bases and J 0 bases, leaving 12 bases between the germline ends. The CDR3 DNA sequence: TGTGCCAGCAGTTACTCGGGGACCTTCAGCTCCTACAATGAGCAGTTCTTC. Its translation is CASSYSGTFSSYNEQFF.

This chain joins TRBV29-1 and TRBJ1-3, with D unclear. Trimming cost V 4 bases and J 4 bases, with 11 bases left between them. This CDR3 is built from 13 residues. Germline loops: CDR1 SQVTM, CDR2 ANQGSEA. The CDR3: CSVASGGGNTIYF. In DNA form, the CDR3 reads TGCAGCGTTGCTTCCGGAGGAGGAAACACCATATATTTT.

This clonotype was counted many times. The V call is TRBV20-1, the J call TRBJ2-5; either TRBD1 or TRBD2 may supply D (5 bases each). Looked up from germline, CDR1 is DFQATT and CDR2 is SNEGSKA (reference sequence). V lost 4 bases to trimming and J lost 10 bases, with 7 bases between them. The CDR3 has 9 residues. CDR3 coding DNA: TGCAGTGCTATGGGGGACCAGTACTTC. Translating it yields CSAMGDQYF.